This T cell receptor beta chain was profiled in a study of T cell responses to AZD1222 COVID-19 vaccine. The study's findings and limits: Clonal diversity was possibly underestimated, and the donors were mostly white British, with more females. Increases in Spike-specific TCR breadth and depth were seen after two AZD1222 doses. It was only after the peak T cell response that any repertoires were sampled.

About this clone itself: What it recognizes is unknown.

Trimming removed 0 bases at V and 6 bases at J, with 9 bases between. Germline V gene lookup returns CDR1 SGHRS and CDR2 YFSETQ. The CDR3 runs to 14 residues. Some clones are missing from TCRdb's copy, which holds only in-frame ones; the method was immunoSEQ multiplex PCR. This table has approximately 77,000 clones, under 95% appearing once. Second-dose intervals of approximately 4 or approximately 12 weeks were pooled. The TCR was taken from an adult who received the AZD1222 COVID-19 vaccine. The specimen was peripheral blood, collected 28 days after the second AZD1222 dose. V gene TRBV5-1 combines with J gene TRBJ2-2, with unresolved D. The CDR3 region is CASSLDTAPGELFF. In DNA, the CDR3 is TGCGCCAGCAGCTTGGACACAGCCCCCGGGGAGCTGTTTTTT.